These T cell receptor beta chains were read from a single sample in a study of T-cell memory formation after mild COVID-19. MiXCR, run by TCRdb on the 5' RACE reads, gives a single entry per CDR3 protein. The table lists about 350,000 distinct CDR3 sequences, roughly an eighth of them singletons. What was sequenced was PBMCs or a T cell subset sorted from them (not recorded which). The source of these receptors is a man aged 18 to 35 who had mild COVID-19 (a few samples of this study predate the infection). Cell type and time point are not known. CDR3s include the opening cysteine and the closing phenylalanine or tryptophan. Fields, in order: D gene, clone size, V gene, J gene, CDR3 protein, CDR3 DNA. A D gene is named only where the DNA matches it firmly. Clone sizes are given selectively: once, few, many, or a class where the clone is expanded.

>.|.|TRBV24-1|TRBJ2-1
CATSEPGGAPYNEQFF
TGTGCCACCAGTGAGCCAGGGGGGGCCCCCTACAATGAGCAGTTCTTC
>.|few|TRBV5-1|TRBJ1-1
CASSHRPVFF
TGCGCCAGCAGCCACCGCCCGGTTTTCTTT
>TRBD1|many|TRBV11-2|TRBJ2-3
CASSRDLDRAGDTQYF
TGTGCCAGCAGCCGCGACCTAGACAGGGCAGGAGATACGCAGTATTTT
>TRBD1|few|TRBV7-6|TRBJ1-1
CASSLIKGGGSTEAFF
TGTGCCAGCAGCTTGATAAAAGGGGGCGGATCTACTGAAGCTTTCTTT
>.|few|TRBV19|TRBJ1-2
CASSVGQLDGYTF
TGTGCCAGTAGTGTTGGACAGTTGGATGGCTACACCTTC
>TRBD2|few|TRBV6-1|TRBJ2-3
CASRVAGAGSDTQYF
TGTGCCAGCAGGGTAGCGGGGGCCGGATCAGATACGCAGTATTTT
>TRBD1|few|TRBV5-1|TRBJ2-5
CASSSSGTGGETQYF
TGCGCCAGCAGCTCCTCCGGGACAGGGGGAGAGACCCAGTACTTC
>.|few|TRBV6-6|TRBJ1-1
CASTLTRHTEAFF
TGTGCCAGCACCCTGACACGACACACTGAAGCTTTCTTT
>.|.|TRBV10-3|TRBJ1-1
CAIGTQVSGTEAFF
TGTGCCATCGGGACACAGGTTTCTGGGACTGAAGCTTTCTTT
>.|few|TRBV4-1|TRBJ2-7
CASRLSGDSIYEQYF
TGCGCCAGCAGGCTCTCCGGGGACTCCATCTACGAGCAGTACTTC
>.|few|TRBV12-3/TRBV12-4|TRBJ1-6
CASSRQYNSPLHF
TGTGCCAGCAGTCGACAGTATAATTCACCCCTCCACTTT
>.|.|TRBV28|TRBJ2-5
CASTWTGGAGFQTQYF
TGTGCCAGCACTTGGACAGGTGGAGCGGGGTTTCAGACCCAGTACTTC
>.|.|TRBV7-2|TRBJ2-5
CASNWGGAETQYF
TGTGCCAGCAACTGGGGTGGGGCGGAGACCCAGTACTTC
>TRBD1|few|TRBV7-3|TRBJ1-1
CASSLGPPGTVNIRPNTEAFF
TGTGCCAGCAGCTTAGGCCCCCCAGGGACAGTCAACATTAGACCGAACACTGAAGCTTTCTTT
>.|few|TRBV7-2|TRBJ2-5
CASSLAALDAGQYF
TGTGCCAGCAGCTTAGCCGCACTAGACGCGGGGCAGTACTTC
>TRBD2|many|TRBV7-2|TRBJ2-1
CASSLGRGGYNEQFF
TGCGCCAGCAGCTTGGGGCGGGGGGGATACAATGAGCAGTTCTTC
>TRBD1|many|TRBV10-3|TRBJ2-2
CAISESQQGTGELFF
TGTGCCATCAGTGAGTCCCAACAGGGGACCGGGGAGCTGTTTTTT
>.|few|TRBV5-1|TRBJ2-5
CASSRDGRETQYF
TGCGCCAGCAGCCGGGACGGTCGAGAGACCCAGTACTTC
>TRBD2|.|TRBV7-6|TRBJ2-1
CASSKLAGGLMDEQFF
TGTGCCAGCAGCAAACTAGCGGGGGGGCTGATGGATGAGCAGTTCTTC
>TRBD2|many|TRBV7-3|TRBJ2-5
CASSLRGGLETQYF
TGTGCCAGCAGCTTACGGGGGGGCCTGGAGACCCAGTACTTC
>.|few|TRBV4-1|TRBJ2-7
CASSQDRGYEQYF
TGCGCCAGCAGCCAAGATAGGGGGTACGAGCAGTACTTC
>TRBD1|few|TRBV11-2|TRBJ1-4
CASSPGAGGRKLFF
TGTGCCAGCAGCCCGGGGGCAGGGGGCCGAAAACTGTTTTTT
>.|.|TRBV7-9|TRBJ2-1
CASSYDEQFF
TGTGCCAGCAGCTATGATGAGCAGTTCTTC
>.|.|TRBV11-2|TRBJ2-5
CASSLESQLTQYF
TGTGCCAGCAGCTTAGAATCCCAGTTAACCCAGTACTTC
>.|many|TRBV15|TRBJ2-5
CATSRDEEETQYF
TGTGCCACCAGCAGAGATGAGGAAGAGACCCAGTACTTC
>TRBD2|.|TRBV29-1|TRBJ2-5
CSVWLHLMSGGLQETQYF
TGCAGCGTTTGGCTCCATCTGATGAGCGGGGGGCTTCAAGAGACCCAGTACTTC
>.|.|TRBV20-1|TRBJ2-5
CSATIPPQETQYF
TGCAGTGCTACTATACCACCCCAGGAGACCCAGTACTTC
>.|.|TRBV21-1|TRBJ1-2
CASSASGDGYTF
TGTGCCAGCAGCGCTAGCGGGGATGGCTACACCTTC
>.|few|TRBV5-5|TRBJ1-1
CASSLEHQNTEAFF
TGTGCCAGCAGCTTGGAACACCAGAACACTGAAGCTTTCTTT
>.|.|TRBV6-5|TRBJ2-3
CASIPRRGRTDTQYF
TGTGCCAGCATTCCCCGGCGGGGCCGCACAGATACGCAGTATTTT
>.|few|TRBV12-3/TRBV12-4|TRBJ1-1
CASTFQEGTEAFF
TGTGCCAGCACTTTCCAGGAGGGGACTGAAGCTTTCTTT
>.|.|TRBV4-1|TRBJ2-5
CASSQEVTGETQYF
TGCGCCAGCAGCCAAGAGGTGACGGGGGAGACCCAGTACTTC
>.|few|TRBV4-3|TRBJ2-7
CASSQESLSGTREWGSSSYEQYF
TGCGCCAGCAGCCAAGAGTCTCTCTCCGGGACACGAGAATGGGGCTCGAGCTCCTACGAGCAGTACTTC
>.|.|TRBV12-3/TRBV12-4|TRBJ2-3
CASSWGRAEDTQYF
TGTGCCAGCAGTTGGGGAAGGGCCGAAGATACGCAGTATTTT
>.|.|TRBV11-2|TRBJ2-1
CASRGLTGAGESSYNEQFF
TGTGCCAGCAGGGGTTTAACGGGGGCAGGTGAGAGCTCCTACAATGAGCAGTTCTTC
>TRBD1|.|TRBV5-1|TRBJ2-7
CASSLPGQSYEQYF
TGCGCCAGCAGCTTGCCGGGACAGTCCTACGAGCAGTACTTC
>.|few|TRBV20-1|TRBJ2-5
CSAPQGVGQETQYF
TGCAGTGCACCCCAGGGAGTAGGGCAAGAGACCCAGTACTTC
>TRBD1|.|TRBV10-3|TRBJ2-2
CAISRQGWNTGELFF
TGTGCCATCAGCCGACAGGGGTGGAACACCGGGGAGCTGTTTTTT
>.|few|TRBV29-1|TRBJ1-2
CSVDFGGHGYTF
TGCAGCGTTGACTTCGGGGGTCATGGCTACACCTTC
>TRBD1|.|TRBV5-1|TRBJ1-1
CASSVGQGLMNTEAFF
TGCGCCAGCAGCGTGGGACAGGGGCTAATGAACACTGAAGCTTTCTTT
>.|.|TRBV6-2/TRBV6-3|TRBJ1-6
CASSYPSPLHF
TGTGCCAGCAGTTACCCTTCACCCCTCCACTTT